The 15 T cell receptor beta chains presented below share a single source sample, sequenced in a study of cytomegalovirus exposure and HLA in healthy donors. 13 Jbeta primers and 60 Vbeta primers were used for the PCR. Only in-frame clones appear in the TCRdb table, and some are missing; sequencing was by immunoSEQ multiplex PCR. The table has some 66,000 clones, around 80% seen once; the top ten hold over 9.5%. The sequencing sample was made of PBMCs. The receptors were gathered from a man between 35 and 55 years old in good health and CMV-seronegative.

The rearrangement uses TRBV18 and TRBJ2-7; the match to TRBD2 covers 7 bases. Unmatched junction bases numbered 7, after V lost 3 bases and J lost 2 bases. CDR1 is KGHSH and CDR2 is LQKENI in the germline V gene. This CDR3 contains 15 residues. The CDR3 here is CASSPPRGGTYEQYF. The CDR3 nucleotides are TGTGCCAGCTCACCCCCCCGGGGAGGGACCTACGAGCAGTACTTC.

The rearrangement uses TRBV10-3 and TRBJ2-6; TRBD1 matches 10 bases. V shed 6 bases and J 8 bases; nucleotides not matched to a gene: 4. The germline gives CDR1 ENHRY, CDR2 SYGVKD. The CDR3 covers 14 residues. Here the CDR3 DNA reads TGTGCCATCAGCCGGGACAGGGGACCCAACGTCCTGACTTTC. Protein sequence: CAISRDRGPNVLTF.

The chain combines TRBV2 with TRBJ2-5; 7 positions match TRBD1. The J call could be wrong; TRBJ2-7 is a better fit for the DNA end. This CDR3 contains 12 residues. CDR1 is SNHLY and CDR2 is FYNNEI in the germline V gene. The CDR3 region has the DNA TGTGCCAGTCGCAGGGGGTTTGACGAGCAGTACTTC. Protein: CASRRGFDEQYF.

Regarding this clone: An end of the junction does not agree with germline; a read error may underlie this. The J gene is TRBJ2-3, the V gene TRBV7-9; tentative D call: TRBD2 (6 bases). Germline V gives CDR1 SEHNR, CDR2 FQNEAQ (reference sequence). The CDR3 contains 18 residues. CDR3 sequence: CSSSLGSFGTQLTDTQYF. CDR3 DNA sequence: TGTTCCAGCAGCTTAGGAAGTTTCGGGACTCAACTCACAGATACGCAGTATTTT.

The chain is built from TRBV4-1 and TRBJ2-6; a possible D gene is TRBD1 (6 bases). Germline CDR1 MGHRA, CDR2 YSYEKL. V was pared by 2 bases and J by 0 bases, with 14 bases between. This CDR3 region has 18 residues. Written as DNA, the CDR3 is TGCGCCAGCAGCCAATTCGGACAGCCCGGCTCTGGGGCCAACGTCCTGACTTTC. Protein product: CASSQFGQPGSGANVLTF.

The chain uses TRBV29-1 and TRBJ1-2; weak D call: TRBD1 (6 bases). V gave up 1 base and J gave up 3 bases, with 12 bases separating them. This CDR3 region has 14 residues. CDR1 is SQVTM and CDR2 is ANQGSEA in the germline V gene. CDR3 bases: TGCAGCGTTGAAGGCGGGGGGGCGCACTATGGCTACACCTTC. Its translation: CSVEGGGAHYGYTF.

By share, this clone ranks as medium-sized. The chain has TRBV7-2 and TRBJ2-7; 12 bases fit TRBD1. Unmatched junction bases numbered 2, after V lost 3 bases and J lost 5 bases. The CDR3 is 14 amino acids. Germline CDR1 and CDR2: SGHTA and FQGNSA. The CDR3 region is CASSFGTGGDEQYF. In DNA form, the CDR3 reads TGTGCCAGCAGCTTCGGGACAGGGGGCGACGAGCAGTACTTC.

This chain joins TRBV18 and TRBJ2-7; D is unclear. The germline V and J ends were trimmed by 1 base and 4 bases, with 8 bases remaining between them. CDR3 size: 13 residues. CDR1 and CDR2 (germline): KGHSH, LQKENI. The CDR3 DNA sequence: TGTGCCAGCTCACCACGGTTCACTTACGAGCAGTACTTC. It yields the protein CASSPRFTYEQYF. Together with reference TRBV18 and TRBJ2-7, the CDR3 gives the full variable domain: NAGVMQNPRHLVRRRGQEARLRCSPMKGHSHVYWYRQLPEEGLKFMVYLQKENIIDESGMPKERFSAEFPKEGPSILRIQQVVRGDSAAYFCASSPRFTYEQYFGPGTRLTVT.

The V gene is TRBV7-8, the J gene TRBJ1-2, with unresolved D. Trimming removed 4 bases from V and 5 bases from J, with 8 bases in between. From germline, CDR1 is SGHVS and CDR2 FQNEAQ. This CDR3 comprises 12 residues. In nucleotides, the CDR3 is TGTGCCAGCAGCTCGGGTGATTATGGCTACACCTTC. Its protein product is CASSSGDYGYTF.

This clone was detected only a few times. This chain links TRBV10-1 with TRBJ2-7; 7 bases map to TRBD1. CDR3 length equals 13 residues. Per germline, CDR1 WNHNN and CDR2 SYGVQD (reference sequence). The ends lost 10 bases at V and 0 bases at J; junction bases unmatched: 6. CDR3 nucleotides: TGCGCCACCGGACAGGCCGGCTCCTACGAGCAGTACTTC. It encodes CATGQAGSYEQYF.

The genes are TRBV5-1 and TRBJ1-6; a weak D match, TRBD1 (6 bases). V shed 0 bases and J shed 7 bases, with 11 bases lying between them. CDR1 and CDR2 from the germline V gene are SGHRS and YFSETQ. The CDR3 covers 15 residues. The CDR3 is CASSLVAGANSPLHF. DNA of the CDR3: TGCGCCAGCAGCTTGGTGGCGGGGGCGAATTCACCCCTCCACTTT.

The rearrangement links TRBV11-2 to TRBJ1-2; D may be TRBD1 (5 bases). Between the trimmed V and J ends, which lost 4 bases and 0 bases, there was a span of 15 bases. CDR1 is SGHAT, CDR2 FQNNGV, per germline. CDR3 length: 16 amino acids. The chain's CDR3 is CASSSRGALSNYGYTF. The CDR3 bases are TGTGCCAGCAGCTCCCGTGGGGCGCTCTCTAACTATGGCTACACCTTC. The full variable domain, with the rest looked up from reference TRBV11-2 and TRBJ1-2, is EAGVAQSPRYKIIEKRQSVAFWCNPISGHATLYWYQQILGQGPKLLIQFQNNGVVDDSQLPKDRFSAERLKGVDSTLKIQPAKLEDSAVYLCASSSRGALSNYGYTFGSGTRLTVV.

V gene TRBV10-3 combines with J gene TRBJ1-3; D may be TRBD1 (5 bases). Per germline, CDR1 ENHRY and CDR2 SYGVKD. The CDR3 is 16 residues long. V lost 10 bases to trimming and J lost 0 bases, with 19 bases between them. The CDR3 loop reads CATRLSGLISGNTIYF. Written as DNA, the CDR3 is TGTGCCACCAGGCTCTCGGGACTGATCTCTGGAAACACCATATATTTT.

This chain joins TRBV28 and TRBJ2-2, with TRBD2 matching 13 bases. Germline-derived CDR1 and CDR2 are MDHEN and SYDVKM. This CDR3 comprises 18 residues. J lost 3 bases, V lost 6 bases, and 10 bases had no gene match. The CDR3 DNA is TGTGCCAGCAGACCGGGGACTAGCGGGATATTCTACACCGGGGAGCTGTTTTTT. Protein: CASRPGTSGIFYTGELFF.

This clone was seen more than once but under ten times. The J gene is TRBJ1-3, the V gene TRBV2; D is ambiguous. Looked up from germline, CDR1 is SNHLY and CDR2 is FYNNEI. V was pared by 1 base and J by 3 bases, with 13 bases between. The CDR3 is 16 residues long. The chain's CDR3 is CASSEDSRVHGNTIYF. CDR3 DNA: TGTGCCAGCAGTGAAGATTCCCGGGTCCATGGAAACACCATATATTTT.